The TCR beta chain under discussion was sequenced for a study of CD8 T cells in Susac syndrome. With random hexamers, roughly 0.5 to 1 ug RNA was reverse transcribed. TCRdb reprocessed the immunoSEQ multiplex PCR reads via MiXCR and lists one record per CDR3 protein. The sample records fewer than 250,000 distinct CDR3 sequences, 93% being singletons. Germline CDR1 reads MNHEY; CDR2 reads SVGAGI. The CDR3 spans 18 residues. The V end was cut by 2 bases, the J end by 0 bases, with 16 bases between. The chain combines TRBV6-5 with TRBJ2-2; D is unclear. The receptor was isolated from a human donor in good health. Material for sequencing was CD4+ T cells from PBMCs. Here the CDR3 reads CASSYRSLRATNTGELFF. For the CDR3, the DNA is TGTGCCAGCAGTTACCGTAGCCTTAGAGCCACGAACACCGGGGAGCTGTTTTTT.